Sequencing of this T cell receptor (beta chain) was carried out in a study of shared clonotypes between healthy human individuals. Trimming removed 1 base from V and 1 base from J, with 7 bases in between. This CDR3 region has 14 residues. The V gene's germline CDR1 is SEHNR and CDR2 FQNEAQ (reference sequence). Assay used: immunoSEQ multiplex PCR; TCRdb lists only in-frame clones, some missing. The table shows about 820,000 clones, with over 90% occurring only once. This clone has a single count. Cells designated naive CD8 were CD45RO-negative and were positively selected for CCR7, with terminally differentiated effector memory CD45RA+ cells excluded.

The chain joins TRBV7-9 to TRBJ1-2; unclear D gene. The TCR comes from a man aged 25-45 years in good health. The sequencing sample was made of naive CD8+ T cells sorted from blood. CDR3 region: CASSLGKVNYGYTF. For the CDR3, the DNA is TGTGCCAGCAGCTTAGGGAAGGTTAACTATGGCTACACCTTC.